This T cell receptor (beta chain) was sequenced during a study of graft-versus-host responses after intestinal transplantation (dated by TCRdb to the early 2020s). As for the study more broadly: Recipients received multivisceral, liver-intestinal, or isolated intestinal transplants. Anti-thymocyte globulin induction was given to all recipients, followed by maintenance tacrolimus and steroids for about 3 years. Graft-versus-host and host-versus-graft alloreactive T cell clones were tracked in the graft, circulation and bone marrow after intestinal transplantation using bulk TCR-beta CDR3 sequencing. To identify alloreactive clones, pre-transplant mixed lymphocyte reaction products were sequenced and then compared with unstimulated pre-transplant donor and recipient T cells. A cohort of 24 intestinal transplant recipients, including one retransplant, was enrolled, and a few patients lacking pretransplant specimens were excluded. Donor T cell macrochimerism was defined as a peak of at least 4% donor T cells among recipient peripheral blood mononuclear cells. Rather than going through the commercial service, samples from a few later patients were sequenced in-house on an Illumina MiSeq and processed with MiXCR. Overall study results and their limits: In patients with donor T cell macrochimerism, the allografts had high GvH to HvG T cell clonal ratios. Early after transplant, declines in HvG clones were associated with peak levels of circulating GvH clones. GvH clones were found in recipient bone marrow, and some of the GvH clones appeared earlier in ileal mucosa or blood, which is consistent with an intestinal mucosal origin. Conclusions were limited by the relatively low number and heterogeneity of intestinal transplant patients.

The library was prepared using the immunoSEQ multiplex PCR assay. For most patients, genomic DNA was isolated with the Qiagen DNeasy Blood and Tissue Kit and sent frozen to Adaptive Biotechnologies for TCR sequencing. For most patients, high-throughput TCR-beta CDR3 sequencing of genomic DNA was performed by Adaptive Biotechnologies. The paper's processing steps were these. TCR sequencing data were retrieved from Adaptive's ImmunoSEQ software for more than 15 patients, whereas a few other patients were processed with MiXCR and VDJtools. To correct CD4 versus CD8 sorting errors, any sequence found in both subsets at a frequency ratio below 5:1 was removed. CDR3 nucleotide sequences shared between donor and recipient were removed because their origin could not be assigned. To be classed as alloreactive, a clone needed at least 2-fold expansion over unstimulated cells and a minimum CFSE-low frequency of 0.002% (template counts) or 0.001% (read counts). Mappable clones were those detected in sequenced pre-transplant spleen, lymph node, or MLR CFSE-low populations of the donor or recipient. The cumulative frequency of alloreactive clones was calculated as a percentage of all sequences, weighted by copy number. Held by TCRdb, this immuneACCESS table contains in-frame sequences only and omits some clones. Under half of the omission traces to an unresolved V gene where checked; the cause of the rest is unknown. The V and J calls and clone size were taken over from that table, and D and trimming were inferred from the DNA. A total of approximately 90,000 clones appear in this sample, roughly 91% of them only once. Of the sample, about 2% is held by the ten largest clones.

The time point label, as the study defines it: cells obtained before transplantation from donor or recipient. CD3+CD4+ and CD3+CD8+ populations were FACS-sorted from unstimulated pre-transplant donor and recipient cells taken from spleen or lymph nodes. Points on this clone: The clone's antigen remains unknown. Base qualities are not provided; no much larger clone lies one nucleotide away.

Here V drops 5 bases and J drops 5 bases, and the junction holds 12 bases not matched to any gene. The germline V gene sets CDR1 to SGHAT and CDR2 to FQNNGV. Spanning cysteine to phenylalanine, the CDR3 consists of 16 amino acids. The retained sequence is limited to the CDR3, 48 bases, with the frame set at the first base. This sequence was found in a human donor who received an intestinal transplant. The chain uses TRBV11-2 and TRBJ2-5, and TRBD1 aligns with 9 junction nucleotides. The starting material was unstimulated CD8+ T cells sorted from spleen or lymph node cells, obtained before intestinal transplant. The DNA sequence is TGTGCCAGCAGCCAGGGGGCGACAGGGGGTTTGGAGACCCAGTACTTC. Protein translation: CASSQGATGGLETQYF.